The 13 T cell receptor beta chains below come from one sample, sequenced in a study of blood T cell repertoires in COVID-19. Repertoires were generated with immunoSEQ multiplex PCR, while TCRdb's copy carries only in-frame clones and drops some. The sample includes about 260,000 clones, approximately 90% seen only once; the top ten take approximately 3%. What was sequenced was PBMCs or T cells enriched from blood (not recorded which). Every receptor here comes from a man aged 35 to 55 who had been exposed to COVID-19.

The chain uses TRBV4-3 and TRBJ1-5; 7 positions agree with TRBD1. The trim removed 0 bases at V and 5 bases at J, leaving 4 bases unmatched. The CDR3 covers 15 residues. Germline CDR1 and CDR2: LGHNA and YSLEER. The CDR3 DNA reads as TGCGCCAGCAGCCAAGATTCAGGGGGTTATCAGCCCCAGCATTTT. This translates into CASSQDSGGYQPQHF.

The rearrangement joins TRBV7-2 to TRBJ1-2, with 9 bases fitting TRBD1. J gave up 3 bases and V 2 bases, and 13 bases lay outside the gene matches. The CDR3 totals 18 residues. CDR1 and CDR2 from the germline V gene are SGHTA and FQGNSA. The CDR3 region is CASSLLGTGNPAHYGYTF. As DNA, the CDR3 is TGTGCCAGCAGCTTATTGGGGACAGGGAACCCCGCACACTATGGCTACACCTTC.

The J gene is TRBJ1-4, the V gene TRBV19, with 8 bases fitting TRBD1. Per the germline V gene, CDR1 is LNHDA and CDR2 is SQIVND (reference sequence). The CDR3 totals 15 residues. With V trimmed by 7 bases and J by 6 bases, 10 bases remained unmatched. CDR3 region: CASNSPDRAHEKLFF. As DNA, the CDR3 is TGTGCCAGTAACTCCCCGGACAGGGCTCATGAAAAACTGTTTTTT.

The chain has TRBV24-1 and TRBJ2-7; 7 bases map to TRBD1. This CDR3 comprises 13 residues. Germline values: CDR1 KGHDR, CDR2 SFDVKD. J was trimmed by 5 bases and V by 9 bases; bases with no gene match: 9. The CDR3 loop is CATSGQALDEQYF. The CDR3 bases are TGTGCCACCTCAGGACAGGCTTTGGACGAGCAGTACTTC.

CDR3 amino acids: CASSLFSGPTGNPRELNTGELFF. CDR3 DNA: TGTGCCAGCAGTTTATTCTCCGGTCCGACAGGGAATCCTCGGGAACTGAACACCGGGGAGCTGTTTTTT. The chain has TRBV28 and TRBJ2-2, with TRBD1 matching over 7 bases. Germline loops: CDR1 MDHEN, CDR2 SYDVKM. The junction had 24 bases not matched to a gene; V was cut back by 1 base and J by 1 base. CDR3 length equals 23 residues. The complete variable domain, with remaining parts taken from reference TRBV28 and TRBJ2-2, reads DVKVTQSSRYLVKRTGEKVFLECVQDMDHENMFWYRQDPGLGLRLIYFSYDVKMKEKGDIPEGYSVSREKKERFSLILESASTNQTSMYLCASSLFSGPTGNPRELNTGELFFGEGSRLTVL.

The genes are TRBV28 and TRBJ1-2; a possible D gene is TRBD1 (5 bases). With 2 bases removed from V and 8 bases from J, the gap between germline ends came to 9 bases. The V gene's germline CDR1 is MDHEN and CDR2 SYDVKM. The CDR3 sequence is 12 residues long. CDR3 in DNA: TGTGCCAGCAGTTTAGCAGGGAAGGGCTACACCTTC. Encoded protein: CASSLAGKGYTF.

The chain employs TRBV28 and TRBJ2-2; no definite D call. Between the trimmed V and J ends, which lost 5 bases and 6 bases, there was a span of 10 bases. The CDR3 runs 13 residues. Germline V gene lookup returns CDR1 MDHEN and CDR2 SYDVKM. The CDR3 sequence is CASSPHGSGELFF. In DNA form, the CDR3 reads TGTGCCAGCAGTCCACACGGGTCCGGGGAGCTGTTTTTT.

V gene TRBV9 combines with J gene TRBJ1-2, with a weak D call TRBD1 (6 bases). The CDR3 length is 14 residues. Germline V lookup: CDR1 SGDLS, CDR2 YYNGEE. Trimming shortened V by 4 bases and J by 8 bases, and 18 bases separated the two germline ends. CDR3 DNA: TGTGCCAGCAGCCCTGAGACAGGCCGACTCGGCTACACCTTC. It codes for CASSPETGRLGYTF.

This clone was seen once. This chain joins TRBV28 and TRBJ2-4; TRBD2 matches 11 bases. The CDR3 runs 16 residues. Losses at the gene ends were 4 bases for V and 4 bases for J; bases not matched to a gene: 6. Germline CDR1 is MDHEN and CDR2 is SYDVKM. CDR3 bases: TGTGCCAGCAGTTCAGATAGCGGGAGGGGTAAAAACATTCAGTACTTC. Its translation is CASSSDSGRGKNIQYF.

This rearrangement joins TRBV7-9 to TRBJ1-1, with D unresolved. Germline V gene sequence: CDR1 SEHNR, CDR2 FQNEAQ (reference sequence). Trimming cost V 5 bases and J 1 base, with 17 bases left between them. This CDR3 region has 16 residues. The DNA of the CDR3 is TGTGCCAGCAGCGACACAACCGGGAACCCGAACACTGAAGCTTTCTTT. Translating gives CASSDTTGNPNTEAFF.

This chain links TRBV10-3 with TRBJ2-2, with 11 bases lining up with TRBD1. Germline lookup yields CDR1 ENHRY and CDR2 SYGVKD. V trimming: 7 bases; J trimming: 4 bases; junction bases outside the gene matches: 5. The CDR3 contains 15 residues. The CDR3 sequence is CAITGQGGGTGELFF. The CDR3, as DNA: TGTGCCATCACGGGACAGGGGGGAGGCACCGGGGAGCTGTTTTTT.

The sample holds a few counts of this clone. This chain connects TRBV6-4 to TRBJ2-6, with D maybe TRBD1 (5 bases). The CDR3 totals 16 residues. The V end was cut by 6 bases, the J end by 1 base, with 13 bases between. Looked up from germline, CDR1 is MRHNA and CDR2 is SNTAGT. CDR3 residues: CASSYSKGSGANVLTF. In DNA form, the CDR3 reads TGTGCCAGCAGCTATTCCAAGGGGTCTGGGGCCAACGTCCTGACTTTC.

The gene calls are TRBV7-2 and TRBJ2-1, with D tentatively TRBD2 (6 bases). CDR1 and CDR2 from the germline V gene are SGHTA and FQGNSA. This CDR3 spans 13 amino acids. Trimming shortened V by 5 bases and J by 5 bases, and 10 bases separated the two germline ends. CDR3 sequence reads: CASSTRLDNEQFF. DNA of the CDR3: TGTGCCAGCAGCACTCGACTAGACAATGAGCAGTTCTTC.